This record looks at one T cell receptor beta chain sequence and its context. The antigen remains unidentified. MiXCR, run by TCRdb on the 5' RACE reads, gives a single entry per CDR3 protein. The table includes 1.5 million to 2 million distinct CDR3 sequences, around 33% detected once. With no exceptions, donors were healthy Caucasians. This CDR3 spans 15 amino acids. Germline assignment: CDR1 MNHNS and CDR2 SASEGT. V trimming: 4 bases; J trimming: 4 bases; junction bases outside the gene matches: 8. The data originate from a study of identical twins. Study-wide findings and caveats: The authors drew conclusions from cross-sectional statistical analysis rather than following the same donors. Where out-of-frame alpha sequences were twin-shared, they showed excess low generation probability.

The sequenced sample consisted of cord blood. This TCR derives from a newborn girl in good health. The V and J genes are TRBV6-1 and TRBJ2-3, with 7 bases matching TRBD1. Here the CDR3 reads CASSGPGQNADTQYF. CDR3 nucleotides: TGTGCCAGCAGTGGTCCGGGACAGAACGCAGATACGCAGTATTTT.